This T cell receptor (beta chain) was observed in a study of prognosis after radiotherapy for stage I lung cancer. The overall study: Approximately 14 of the patients presented with newly diagnosed primary stage I lung tumors; five or six had oligometastatic NSCLC following surgical resection of the primary tumor. Median age was approximately 79 years (roughly 50 to 95) among about 12 men and a handful of women.

This clonotype has just a few counts. The CDR3 covers 13 residues. Trimming removed 5 bases from V and 6 bases from J; junction bases left unmatched: 6. Genomic DNA yielded TCR beta CDR3, amplified by two-round multiplex PCR. Used in first-round PCR were primers specific to each TRBV and TRBJ gene. One entry per CDR3 protein, called by TCRdb with MiXCR from the multiplex PCR reads. Of fewer than 40,000 distinct CDR3 sequences in the sample, around 43% were seen once. This material consisted of PBMCs, taken before or after stereotactic body radiation therapy (not recorded which). This receptor was obtained from a donor aged 50 or older with non-small cell lung cancer. The chain has TRBV12-3 or TRBV12-4 and TRBJ2-7; 8 bases agree with TRBD1. The CDR3 protein is CASSGQGSGEQYF. The DNA for the CDR3 is TGTGCCAGCAGTGGACAGGGTTCGGGCGAGCAGTACTTC.